The present entry profiles one TCR beta chain with its context. This entry belongs to a study of naive and memory T cell subsets. Two oligonucleotides, mixed equimolar, formed the beta constant-region primer covering TRBC1 and TRBC2. Nested alpha and beta constant-region primers with the SP2 primer drove four PCR rounds on ligated cDNA. The cDNA 3' end received a ligated single-stranded oligonucleotide carrying the SP2 primer and a 12-nucleotide UMI. TCRdb reanalysed the UMI-ligation and nested PCR reads using MiXCR and keeps one entry per CDR3 protein. The sample yields around 130,000 distinct CDR3 sequences, about 36% seen once. Four subsets defined by CD45RA and CD27 were sorted after CD3, CD4, CD8 and live/dead staining. This receptor was obtained from a human donor in good health. The sequencing sample was made of central memory CD4+ T cells from blood.

For the CDR3, the DNA is TGTGCCTGGAGTGACCAGGGGGGTGAGCAGTTCTTC. It codes for CAWSDQGGEQFF. The chain carries TRBV30 and TRBJ2-1, with a tentative D call TRBD1 (7 bases). Trimming left V 1 base short and J 9 bases short, with 10 bases between. The CDR3 is made up of 12 amino acids. CDR1 is GTSNPN, CDR2 SVGIG, per germline (reference sequence).